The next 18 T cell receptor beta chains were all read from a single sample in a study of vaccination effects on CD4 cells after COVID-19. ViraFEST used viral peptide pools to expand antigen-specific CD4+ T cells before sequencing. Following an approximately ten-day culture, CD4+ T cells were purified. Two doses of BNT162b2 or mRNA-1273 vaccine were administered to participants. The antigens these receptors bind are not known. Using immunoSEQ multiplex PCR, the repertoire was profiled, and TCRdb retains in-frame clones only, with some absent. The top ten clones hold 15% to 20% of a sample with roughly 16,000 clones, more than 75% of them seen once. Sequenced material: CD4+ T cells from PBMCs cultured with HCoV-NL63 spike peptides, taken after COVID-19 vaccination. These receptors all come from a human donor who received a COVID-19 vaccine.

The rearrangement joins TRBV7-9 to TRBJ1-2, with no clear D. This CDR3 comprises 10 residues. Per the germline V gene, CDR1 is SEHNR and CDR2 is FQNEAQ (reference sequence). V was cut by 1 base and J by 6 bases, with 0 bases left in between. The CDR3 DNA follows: TGTGCCAGCAGCTTAGATGGCTACACCTTC. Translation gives CASSLDGYTF.

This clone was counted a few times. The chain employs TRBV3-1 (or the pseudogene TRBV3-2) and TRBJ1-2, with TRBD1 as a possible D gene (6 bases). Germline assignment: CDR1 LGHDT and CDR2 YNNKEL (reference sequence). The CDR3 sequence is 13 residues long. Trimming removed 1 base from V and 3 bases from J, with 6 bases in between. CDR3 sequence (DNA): TGTGCCAGCAGCCAAGGGACAGACTATGGCTACACCTTC. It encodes CASSQGTDYGYTF.

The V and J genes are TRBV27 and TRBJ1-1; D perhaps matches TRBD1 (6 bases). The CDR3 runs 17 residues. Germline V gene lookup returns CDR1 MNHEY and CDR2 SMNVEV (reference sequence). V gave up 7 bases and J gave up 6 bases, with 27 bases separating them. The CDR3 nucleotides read TGTGCCAGCAACCGGGGGGGGACATCCTACCGGGGGGCTGAAGCTTTCTTT. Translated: CASNRGGTSYRGAEAFF.

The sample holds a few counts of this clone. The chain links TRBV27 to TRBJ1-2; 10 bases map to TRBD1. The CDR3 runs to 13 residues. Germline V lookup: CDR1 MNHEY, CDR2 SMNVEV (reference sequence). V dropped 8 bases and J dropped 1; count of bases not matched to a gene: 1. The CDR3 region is CASGQGGNYGYTF. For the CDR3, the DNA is TGTGCCAGCGGACAGGGGGGTAACTATGGCTACACCTTC.

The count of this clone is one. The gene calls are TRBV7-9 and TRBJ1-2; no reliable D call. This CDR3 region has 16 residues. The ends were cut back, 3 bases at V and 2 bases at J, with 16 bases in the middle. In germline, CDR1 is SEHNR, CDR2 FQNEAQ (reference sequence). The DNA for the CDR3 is TGTGCCAGCAGCTTTTGGGCTGGGCCATCCAACTATGGCTACACCTTC. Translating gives CASSFWAGPSNYGYTF.

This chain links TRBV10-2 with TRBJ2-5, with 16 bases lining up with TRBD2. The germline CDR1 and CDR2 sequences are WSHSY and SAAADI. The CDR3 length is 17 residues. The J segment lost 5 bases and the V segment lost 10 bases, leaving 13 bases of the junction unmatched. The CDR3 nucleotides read TGCGCCACGACCCCGGGACTAGCGGGGGGGCCTCTGGAGACCCAGTACTTC. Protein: CATTPGLAGGPLETQYF.

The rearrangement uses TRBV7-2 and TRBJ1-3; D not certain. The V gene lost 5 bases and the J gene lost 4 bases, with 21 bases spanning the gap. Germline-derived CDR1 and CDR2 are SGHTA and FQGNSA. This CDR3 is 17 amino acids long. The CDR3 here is CASSRGRRGKGGNTIYF. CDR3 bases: TGTGCCAGCAGCCGTGGGAGGAGAGGAAAAGGAGGAAACACCATATATTTT.

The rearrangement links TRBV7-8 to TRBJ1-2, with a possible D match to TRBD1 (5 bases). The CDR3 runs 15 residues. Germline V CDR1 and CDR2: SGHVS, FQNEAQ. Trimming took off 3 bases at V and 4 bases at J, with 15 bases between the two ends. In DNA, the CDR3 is TGTGCCAGCAGCTTGGCTCTTGGGGGGGGCTATGGCTACACCTTC. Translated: CASSLALGGGYGYTF.

The CDR3, as DNA: TGTGCCATCAGTAGACAGGGATCCGGGGAGCTGTTTTTT. Translation: CAISRQGSGELFF. The chain joins TRBV10-3 to TRBJ2-2; TRBD1 aligns across 7 bases. The V and J ends lost 5 bases and 6 bases, in that order; junction bases with no gene match: 3. This CDR3 spans 13 amino acids. CDR1 is ENHRY, CDR2 SYGVKD, per germline.

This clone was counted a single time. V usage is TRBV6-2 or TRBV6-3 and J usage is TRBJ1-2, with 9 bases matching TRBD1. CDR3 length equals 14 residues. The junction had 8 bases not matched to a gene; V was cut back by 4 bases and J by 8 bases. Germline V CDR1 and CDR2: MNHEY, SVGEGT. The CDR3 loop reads CASSFTGGRVGYTF. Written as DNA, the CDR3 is TGTGCCAGCAGTTTTACAGGGGGCAGGGTCGGCTACACCTTC.

DNA of the CDR3: TGTGCCAGTAGTATCAAGGGGACCACTGAAGCTTTCTTT. Translating it yields CASSIKGTTEAFF. The chain uses TRBV19 and TRBJ1-1, with D tentatively TRBD1 (5 bases). Per the germline V gene, CDR1 is LNHDA and CDR2 is SQIVND (reference sequence). V gave up 3 bases and J gave up 4 bases, with 9 bases separating them. The CDR3 spans 13 residues.

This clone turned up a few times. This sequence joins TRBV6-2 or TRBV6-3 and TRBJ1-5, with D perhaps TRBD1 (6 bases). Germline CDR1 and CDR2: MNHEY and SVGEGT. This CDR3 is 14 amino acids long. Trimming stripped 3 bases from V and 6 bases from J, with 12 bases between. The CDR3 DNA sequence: TGTGCCAGCAGTTATGGGGGGCTGAGTCAGCCCCAGCATTTT. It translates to CASSYGGLSQPQHF.

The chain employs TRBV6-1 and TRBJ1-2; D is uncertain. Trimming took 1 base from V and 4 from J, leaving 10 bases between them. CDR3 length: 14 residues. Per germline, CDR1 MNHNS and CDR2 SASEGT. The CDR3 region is CASSEVAAGYGYTF. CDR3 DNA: TGTGCCAGCAGTGAAGTTGCGGCAGGCTATGGCTACACCTTC.

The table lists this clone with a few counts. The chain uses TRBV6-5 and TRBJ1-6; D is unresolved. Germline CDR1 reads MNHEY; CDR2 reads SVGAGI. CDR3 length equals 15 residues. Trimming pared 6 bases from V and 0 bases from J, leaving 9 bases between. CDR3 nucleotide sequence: TGTGCCAGCAGCGCCTGGAGCTCCTATAATTCACCCCTCCACTTT. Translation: CASSAWSSYNSPLHF.

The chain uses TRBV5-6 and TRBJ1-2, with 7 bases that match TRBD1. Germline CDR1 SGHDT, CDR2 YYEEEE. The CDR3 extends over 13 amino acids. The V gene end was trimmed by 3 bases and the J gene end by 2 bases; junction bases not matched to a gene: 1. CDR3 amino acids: CASSSGGNYGYTF. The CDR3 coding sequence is TGTGCCAGCAGCTCAGGGGGGAACTATGGCTACACCTTC.

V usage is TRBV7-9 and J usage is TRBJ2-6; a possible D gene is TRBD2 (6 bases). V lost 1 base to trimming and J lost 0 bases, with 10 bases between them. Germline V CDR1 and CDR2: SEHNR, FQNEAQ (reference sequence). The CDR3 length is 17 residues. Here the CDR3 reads CASSLGGAVSGANVLTF. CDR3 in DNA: TGTGCCAGCAGCTTAGGCGGGGCTGTCTCTGGGGCCAACGTCCTGACTTTC.

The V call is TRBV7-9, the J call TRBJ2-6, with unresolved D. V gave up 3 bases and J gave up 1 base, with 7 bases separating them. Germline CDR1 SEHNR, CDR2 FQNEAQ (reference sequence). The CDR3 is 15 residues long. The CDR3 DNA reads TGTGCCAGCAGCTTGTTGAGTTCTGGGGCCAACGTCCTGACTTTC. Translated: CASSLLSSGANVLTF.

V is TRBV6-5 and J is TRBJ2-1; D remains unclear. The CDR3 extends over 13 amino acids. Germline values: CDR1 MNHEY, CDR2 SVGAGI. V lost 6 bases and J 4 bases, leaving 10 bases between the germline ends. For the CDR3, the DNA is TGTGCCAGCAGCCGACCCGCTTACAATGAGCAGTTCTTC. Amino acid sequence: CASSRPAYNEQFF.